A selection of T cell receptor beta chains follows, all from one sample in a study of blood T cell repertoires in COVID-19. The repertoire was sequenced with immunoSEQ multiplex PCR; TCRdb's copy has only in-frame clones and lacks some. The table includes under 150,000 clones, approximately 87% detected once. Sequences were obtained from peripheral blood. Receptor source: a woman in her forties with acute or convalescent COVID-19. CDR3s include the opening cysteine and the closing phenylalanine or tryptophan. D genes are given only for firm matches. Size values are once, few and many counts, or a class for expanded clones, and some rows have none.

TRBJ1-1 . TRBV27 TRBD1 CASSSGTGILGGTEAFF TGTGCCAGCAGTTCCGGGACAGGGATCTTAGGAGGCACTGAAGCTTTCTTT
TRBJ2-2 once TRBV28 TRBD1 CASLRSGQGTGELFF TGTGCCAGCCTGAGGTCGGGACAGGGCACCGGGGAGCTGTTTTTT
TRBJ2-3 . TRBV30 TRBD2 CAWSVGGAADTQYF TGTGCCTGGAGTGTCGGGGGGGCAGCAGATACGCAGTATTTT
TRBJ2-1 . TRBV5-1 . CASRRVAEYNEQFF TGCGCCAGCAGAAGGGTAGCGGAGTACAATGAGCAGTTCTTC
TRBJ1-2 . TRBV24-1 . CATSDNERGYTF TGTGCCACCAGCGACAACGAGCGGGGCTACACCTTC
TRBJ2-7 few TRBV9 . CASSVEVASYEQYF TGTGCCAGCAGCGTAGAGGTAGCCAGCTACGAGCAGTACTTC
TRBJ1-1 . TRBV5-4 . CASSWVGQNTEAFF TGTGCCAGCAGCTGGGTGGGACAGAACACTGAAGCTTTCTTT
TRBJ1-4 . TRBV7-8 . CASGTRQREKLFF TGTGCCAGCGGAACTCGACAGAGGGAAAAACTGTTTTTT
TRBJ1-1 . TRBV5-1 . CASSLGGDTEAFF TGCGCCAGCAGCTTGGGCGGGGACACTGAAGCTTTCTTT
TRBJ2-1 . TRBV19 TRBD1 CASSIDRTGKQFF TGTGCCAGTAGTATAGATCGGACAGGGAAGCAGTTCTTC
TRBJ1-2 . TRBV6-2/TRBV6-3 . CASSLQGFYGYTF TGTGCCAGCAGTTTACAGGGTTTCTATGGCTACACCTTC
TRBJ1-2 once TRBV3-1/TRBV3-2 . CASSQGGIGYTF TGTGCCAGCAGCCAGGGGGGGATTGGCTACACCTTC
TRBJ2-7 . TRBV6-5 . CASSAGTSYEQYF TGTGCCAGCAGCGCCGGGACATCTTACGAGCAGTACTTC
TRBJ2-5 . TRBV11-2 TRBD2 CASSSGLAGGGETQYF TGTGCCAGCAGCTCTGGACTAGCGGGAGGGGGGGAGACCCAGTACTTC